A selection of T cell receptor beta chains follows, all from one sample in a study of cytomegalovirus exposure and HLA in healthy donors. The assay was immunoSEQ multiplex PCR, and TCRdb's table has in-frame clones only and misses some. The sample lists around 150,000 clones, over 60% occurring once. The sequenced sample consisted of PBMCs. The source of these receptors is a man aged 35 to 55 in good health and CMV-seronegative. CDR3s include the opening cysteine and the closing phenylalanine or tryptophan. D genes are given only for firm matches. Some rows have no size entry. The others give once, few or many, or a class for an expanded clone.

v_call: TRBV20-1; clone_size: few; d_call: -; j_call: TRBJ2-4; cdr3_aa: CSARPMDSQYF; cdr3_nt: TGCAGTGCCCGCCCGATGGACAGTCAGTACTTC
v_call: TRBV29-1; clone_size: -; d_call: TRBD2; j_call: TRBJ2-7; cdr3_aa: CSVSGSGYEQYF; cdr3_nt: TGCAGCGTTAGCGGGAGCGGTTACGAGCAGTACTTC
v_call: TRBV9; clone_size: -; d_call: TRBD2; j_call: TRBJ2-2; cdr3_aa: CASSRKISGSANTGELFF; cdr3_nt: TGTGCCAGCAGCCGCAAAATTAGCGGGTCCGCGAACACCGGGGAGCTGTTTTTT
v_call: TRBV6-4; clone_size: -; d_call: -; j_call: TRBJ2-7; cdr3_aa: CASAQDSSYEQYF; cdr3_nt: TGTGCCAGTGCACAGGACAGCTCCTACGAGCAGTACTTC
v_call: TRBV10-3; clone_size: -; d_call: TRBD2; j_call: TRBJ2-1; cdr3_aa: CAIRAGTSGMGNEQFF; cdr3_nt: TGTGCCATCAGGGCGGGGACTAGCGGGATGGGCAATGAGCAGTTCTTC
v_call: TRBV7-9; clone_size: -; d_call: TRBD2; j_call: TRBJ2-3; cdr3_aa: CSSIPTGGGDTQYF; cdr3_nt: TGTTCCAGCATCCCAACGGGGGGAGGAGATACGCAGTATTTT
v_call: TRBV27; clone_size: -; d_call: TRBD1; j_call: TRBJ2-7; cdr3_aa: CASSPGQLSYEQYF; cdr3_nt: TGTGCCAGCAGTCCGGGACAGCTCTCCTACGAGCAGTACTTC
v_call: TRBV11-2; clone_size: -; d_call: TRBD2; j_call: TRBJ2-7; cdr3_aa: CASSAGGLTYEQYF; cdr3_nt: TGTGCCAGCAGCGCCGGGGGGTTGACCTACGAGCAGTACTTC
v_call: TRBV28; clone_size: -; d_call: TRBD2; j_call: TRBJ2-5; cdr3_aa: CASSLRTSARGGETQYF; cdr3_nt: TGTGCCAGCAGTCTCAGGACTAGCGCCCGGGGTGGAGAGACCCAGTACTTC
v_call: TRBV4-1; clone_size: -; d_call: -; j_call: TRBJ1-2; cdr3_aa: CASSQEEAPGVYGYTF; cdr3_nt: TGCGCCAGCAGCCAAGAGGAGGCCCCTGGGGTATATGGCTACACCTTC
v_call: TRBV7-9; clone_size: -; d_call: TRBD2; j_call: TRBJ2-5; cdr3_aa: CASSLPTLAGEGETQYF; cdr3_nt: TGTGCCAGCAGCTTACCGACCTTAGCGGGGGAAGGGGAGACCCAGTACTTC
v_call: TRBV11-2; clone_size: -; d_call: TRBD1; j_call: TRBJ2-3; cdr3_aa: CASSLVKLGQGIDTQYF; cdr3_nt: TGTGCCAGCAGCTTAGTGAAGCTGGGACAGGGCATAGATACGCAGTATTTT
v_call: TRBV5-3; clone_size: -; d_call: TRBD1; j_call: TRBJ2-4; cdr3_aa: CARSSPGQGDLGRNIQYF; cdr3_nt: TGTGCCAGAAGCTCACCGGGACAGGGGGACCTTGGCAGAAACATTCAGTACTTC
v_call: TRBV4-3; clone_size: -; d_call: TRBD2; j_call: TRBJ2-3; cdr3_aa: CASSQDLTSGGESTDTQYF; cdr3_nt: TGCGCCAGCAGCCAAGATCTAACTAGCGGGGGTGAGAGCACAGATACGCAGTATTTT
v_call: TRBV4-1; clone_size: -; d_call: -; j_call: TRBJ2-2; cdr3_aa: CASSPETGNTGELFF; cdr3_nt: TGCGCCAGCAGCCCCGAGACAGGGAACACCGGGGAGCTGTTTTTT
v_call: TRBV4-2; clone_size: -; d_call: -; j_call: TRBJ2-1; cdr3_aa: CASSQDYGGGEQFF; cdr3_nt: TGTGCCAGCAGCCAAGATTACGGGGGTGGTGAGCAGTTCTTC
v_call: TRBV7-6; clone_size: -; d_call: -; j_call: TRBJ2-7; cdr3_aa: CASSLDTRGALYEQYF; cdr3_nt: TGTGCCAGCAGCTTGGACACCCGGGGGGCGCTTTACGAGCAGTACTTC
v_call: TRBV4-1; clone_size: -; d_call: TRBD2; j_call: TRBJ2-1; cdr3_aa: CASSHLWGTSVYNEQFF; cdr3_nt: TGCGCCAGCAGCCATCTTTGGGGGACTAGCGTCTACAATGAGCAGTTCTTC
v_call: TRBV10-3; clone_size: -; d_call: -; j_call: TRBJ1-2; cdr3_aa: CAISESIEANYGYTF; cdr3_nt: TGTGCCATCAGTGAGTCTATAGAGGCTAACTATGGCTACACCTTC
v_call: TRBV5-6; clone_size: -; d_call: TRBD2; j_call: TRBJ2-1; cdr3_aa: CASSSKLLAGGPLDEQFF; cdr3_nt: TGTGCCAGCAGCTCGAAGCTACTAGCGGGAGGGCCTTTGGATGAGCAGTTCTTC
v_call: TRBV30; clone_size: -; d_call: -; j_call: TRBJ1-5; cdr3_aa: CAWRRGSDQPQHF; cdr3_nt: TGTGCCTGGAGACGAGGGTCGGATCAGCCCCAGCATTTT
v_call: TRBV19; clone_size: -; d_call: TRBD2; j_call: TRBJ2-7; cdr3_aa: CASSTSSYSGMRSYEQYF; cdr3_nt: TGTGCCAGTAGTACCTCTTCCTATAGCGGGATGCGATCCTACGAGCAGTACTTC
v_call: TRBV27; clone_size: once; d_call: TRBD1; j_call: TRBJ1-2; cdr3_aa: CASSWTGAGGYTF; cdr3_nt: TGTGCCAGCAGTTGGACAGGGGCCGGTGGCTACACCTTC
v_call: TRBV7-9; clone_size: -; d_call: -; j_call: TRBJ2-5; cdr3_aa: CASSQQASGRETQYF; cdr3_nt: TGTGCCAGCAGCCAGCAGGCATCGGGGAGAGAGACCCAGTACTTC
v_call: TRBV2; clone_size: -; d_call: -; j_call: TRBJ2-2; cdr3_aa: CASTGRAANTGELFF; cdr3_nt: TGTGCCAGCACTGGGCGAGCGGCGAACACCGGGGAGCTGTTTTTT
v_call: TRBV6-5; clone_size: -; d_call: -; j_call: TRBJ1-5; cdr3_aa: CASRPYDTNQPQHF; cdr3_nt: TGTGCCAGCAGACCATATGACACCAATCAGCCCCAGCATTTT
v_call: TRBV9; clone_size: -; d_call: -; j_call: TRBJ2-7; cdr3_aa: CASSVALGLYEQYF; cdr3_nt: TGTGCCAGCAGCGTAGCTTTGGGCCTCTACGAGCAGTACTTC
v_call: TRBV19; clone_size: -; d_call: -; j_call: TRBJ1-5; cdr3_aa: CASSMSGRNQPQHF; cdr3_nt: TGTGCCAGTAGTATGTCAGGGCGCAATCAGCCCCAGCATTTT
v_call: TRBV19; clone_size: -; d_call: -; j_call: TRBJ2-2; cdr3_aa: CASSIDPPRVSTGELFF; cdr3_nt: TGTGCCAGTAGTATAGATCCTCCCAGGGTTAGCACCGGGGAGCTGTTTTTT
v_call: TRBV4-1; clone_size: -; d_call: TRBD1; j_call: TRBJ1-6; cdr3_aa: CASSQLQGAGGRALHF; cdr3_nt: TGCGCCAGCAGCCAACTACAGGGGGCCGGGGGAAGGGCCCTCCACTTT
v_call: TRBV6-5; clone_size: -; d_call: TRBD2; j_call: TRBJ2-7; cdr3_aa: CASSPRLAGAYEQYF; cdr3_nt: TGTGCCAGCAGTCCGAGACTAGCGGGGGCCTACGAGCAGTACTTC
v_call: TRBV14; clone_size: -; d_call: -; j_call: TRBJ1-3; cdr3_aa: CASSQVQGSSGNTIYF; cdr3_nt: TGTGCCAGCAGCCAAGTGCAGGGTTCTTCTGGAAACACCATATATTTT
v_call: TRBV27; clone_size: few; d_call: TRBD1; j_call: TRBJ2-2; cdr3_aa: CASKTDRGNTGELFF; cdr3_nt: TGTGCCAGCAAGACGGACAGGGGGAACACCGGGGAGCTGTTTTTT
v_call: TRBV5-4; clone_size: -; d_call: -; j_call: TRBJ1-1; cdr3_aa: CASSLGWGQGTEAFF; cdr3_nt: TGTGCCAGCAGCTTGGGATGGGGGCAGGGCACTGAAGCTTTCTTT
v_call: TRBV6-4; clone_size: -; d_call: TRBD2; j_call: TRBJ2-3; cdr3_aa: CASSLAGGNTDTQYF; cdr3_nt: TGTGCCAGCAGCCTGGCGGGAGGGAATACAGATACGCAGTATTTT
v_call: TRBV7-8; clone_size: -; d_call: -; j_call: TRBJ2-7; cdr3_aa: CASSLAPESGTRFYSYEQYF; cdr3_nt: TGTGCCAGCAGCTTAGCGCCAGAATCCGGGACACGATTTTACTCCTACGAGCAGTACTTC
v_call: TRBV19; clone_size: -; d_call: TRBD1; j_call: TRBJ2-5; cdr3_aa: CASLSGQSKQWNF; cdr3_nt: TGTGCCAGTCTTTCGGGACAGTCAAAACAATGGAACTTC
v_call: TRBV19; clone_size: -; d_call: TRBD1; j_call: TRBJ1-2; cdr3_aa: CASSTVDRVTGYTF; cdr3_nt: TGTGCCAGTAGTACAGTGGACAGGGTTACTGGCTACACCTTC
v_call: TRBV5-1; clone_size: once; d_call: -; j_call: TRBJ2-1; cdr3_aa: CASFTGGVEFNEQFF; cdr3_nt: TGCGCCAGCTTTACCGGCGGGGTAGAATTCAATGAGCAGTTCTTC
v_call: TRBV14; clone_size: -; d_call: TRBD1; j_call: TRBJ2-5; cdr3_aa: CASSQDTYQGAFQETQYF; cdr3_nt: TGTGCCAGCAGCCAAGATACCTATCAGGGGGCCTTCCAAGAGACCCAGTACTTC
v_call: TRBV7-3; clone_size: once; d_call: TRBD2; j_call: TRBJ2-3; cdr3_aa: CASSLTGSGGVRLPTDTQYF; cdr3_nt: TGTGCCAGCAGCTTAACGGGGAGTGGGGGGGTCCGATTGCCCACAGATACGCAGTATTTT
v_call: TRBV11-1; clone_size: -; d_call: TRBD2; j_call: TRBJ2-7; cdr3_aa: CASSLARGGDLGEQYF; cdr3_nt: TGTGCCAGCAGCTTAGCGCGCGGGGGAGACCTTGGCGAGCAGTACTTC
v_call: TRBV7-3; clone_size: -; d_call: TRBD2; j_call: TRBJ2-1; cdr3_aa: CASSLNAGGSYNEQFF; cdr3_nt: TGTGCCAGCAGCTTAAACGCGGGGGGCTCCTACAATGAGCAGTTCTTC
v_call: TRBV6-5; clone_size: -; d_call: TRBD2; j_call: TRBJ2-1; cdr3_aa: CASRLAGVRNEQFF; cdr3_nt: TGTGCCAGCAGACTAGCGGGCGTCAGGAATGAGCAGTTCTTC